A single sample is the source of the 14 T cell receptor beta chains below, sequenced in a study of shared T cell receptors in the human thymus. Using immunoSEQ multiplex PCR, the repertoire was profiled, and TCRdb retains in-frame clones only, with some absent. The table records 500,000 to 850,000 clones, roughly 86% of them present only once. The same data also went into a second study, on human thymus T cells.

Sample: thymocytes. These TCRs come from a boy in the first two years of life with a congenital heart defect.

The chain has TRBV28 and TRBJ2-7; TRBD1 matches at 7 bases. With 8 bases clipped from V and 4 bases from J, the junction kept 5 bases outside the gene matches. The CDR3 runs to 12 residues. The V gene's germline CDR1 is MDHEN and CDR2 SYDVKM. The CDR3 sequence is CASEGQIYEQYF. In DNA, the CDR3 is TGTGCCAGCGAGGGACAGATTTACGAGCAGTACTTC.

The chain couples TRBV5-1 to TRBJ2-2; D perhaps matches TRBD1 (5 bases). V was clipped by 3 bases and J by 6 bases, with 36 bases between them. Germline CDR1 SGHRS, CDR2 YFSETQ. The CDR3 contains 22 residues. CDR3 protein: CASSSPKSPPAESEDMAGELFF. CDR3 sequence (DNA): TGCGCCAGCAGCTCGCCCAAGTCGCCACCGGCCGAGAGTGAGGACATGGCCGGGGAGCTGTTTTTT. The full variable domain, completed using reference TRBV5-1 and TRBJ2-2, is KAGVTQTPRYLIKTRGQQVTLSCSPISGHRSVSWYQQTPGQGLQFLFEYFSETQRNKGNFPGRFSGRQFSNSRSEMNVSTLELGDSALYLCASSSPKSPPAESEDMAGELFFGEGSRLTVL.

The rearrangement joins TRBV5-1 to TRBJ2-7; 8 nucleotides agree with TRBD1. Trimming removed 3 bases from V and 2 bases from J; junction bases left unmatched: 10. The CDR3 has 16 residues. Germline V gene data show CDR1 as SGHRS and CDR2 as YFSETQ. The CDR3: CASSWTGTGGTYEQYF. For the CDR3, the DNA is TGCGCCAGCAGCTGGACCGGGACAGGAGGGACCTACGAGCAGTACTTC.

The J gene is TRBJ1-5, the V gene TRBV6-5, with D uncertain. V was trimmed by 5 bases and J by 0 bases, leaving 8 bases between them. The CDR3 sequence is 14 residues long. The germline CDR1 and CDR2 sequences are MNHEY and SVGAGI. CDR3 loop: CASSREGSNQPQHF. As DNA, the CDR3 is TGTGCCAGCAGTAGAGAGGGTAGCAATCAGCCCCAGCATTTT.

The CDR3 region has the DNA TGTGCCAGCAACCGCCCGGCGGGCACCGGGGAGCTGTTTTTT. Residues: CASNRPAGTGELFF. The chain has TRBV6-1 and TRBJ2-2, with D possibly TRBD2 on 5 matching bases. The ends were cut back, 7 bases at V and 4 bases at J, with 13 bases in the middle. The CDR3 is 14 amino acids. Germline lookup yields CDR1 MNHNS and CDR2 SASEGT.

The J gene is TRBJ1-1, the V gene TRBV29-1; possible D gene TRBD1, 5 bases. The CDR3 consists of 13 residues. V gave up 0 bases and J gave up 5 bases, with 10 bases separating them. Germline V lookup: CDR1 SQVTM, CDR2 ANQGSEA. The CDR3 DNA reads TGCAGCGTTGAAGATGGGGGAGGGACTGAAGCTTTCTTT. It translates to CSVEDGGGTEAFF.

The V gene is TRBV5-1, the J gene TRBJ2-5, with 10 bases lining up with TRBD1. The CDR3 loop spans 16 amino acids. The germline V gene has CDR1 SGHRS and CDR2 YFSETQ. Germline trimming cut 0 bases from V and 5 bases from J; bases unmatched to any gene: 7. CDR3 DNA sequence: TGCGCCAGCAGCTTGGGGGACAGGGGAGGTTTCGAGACCCAGTACTTC. Translation: CASSLGDRGGFETQYF. Supplemented by reference TRBV5-1 and TRBJ2-5, the full variable domain reads KAGVTQTPRYLIKTRGQQVTLSCSPISGHRSVSWYQQTPGQGLQFLFEYFSETQRNKGNFPGRFSGRQFSNSRSEMNVSTLELGDSALYLCASSLGDRGGFETQYFGPGTRLLVL.

The CDR3 reads CASSSPGHSEKLFF. Here the CDR3 DNA reads TGTGCCAGCAGTTCCCCGGGACATAGTGAAAAACTGTTTTTT. This chain uses TRBV27 with TRBJ1-4, with D perhaps matching TRBD1 (6 bases). The CDR3 has 14 residues. V lost 4 bases and J lost 7, with 13 bases in between. Germline CDR1 reads MNHEY; CDR2 reads SMNVEV (reference sequence). Together with reference TRBV27 and TRBJ1-4, the CDR3 gives the full variable domain: EAQVTQNPRYLITVTGKKLTVTCSQNMNHEYMSWYRQDPGLGLRQIYYSMNVEVTDKGDVPEGYKVSRKEKRNFPLILESPSPNQTSLYFCASSSPGHSEKLFFGSGTQLSVL.

The chain carries TRBV20-1 and TRBJ2-3; D is undetermined. This CDR3 has 11 residues. The germline V and J ends were trimmed by 6 bases and 7 bases, with 11 bases remaining between them. CDR1 is DFQATT and CDR2 is SNEGSKA in the germline V gene (reference sequence). The CDR3 DNA reads as TGCAGTGCGACACTGCTGAATACGCAGTATTTT. This sequence encodes CSATLLNTQYF.

V and J are TRBV19 and TRBJ2-5; 8 nucleotides align to TRBD1. The better agreement between TRBJ2-7 and the DNA end casts doubt on the J call. The germline V gene encodes CDR1 LNHDA and CDR2 SQIVND (reference sequence). The CDR3 contains 14 residues. CDR3 DNA: TGTGCCAGTAGTACCGGGACAGGCTGCCACGAGCAGTACTTC. This gives the protein CASSTGTGCHEQYF.

V is TRBV28 and J is TRBJ2-2; D may be TRBD1 (5 bases). V was trimmed by 3 bases and J by 3 bases, leaving 14 bases between them. The CDR3 is 16 residues long. Looked up from germline, CDR1 is MDHEN and CDR2 is SYDVKM. The CDR3 is CASSFVAGLDTGELFF. CDR3 sequence (DNA): TGTGCCAGCAGTTTTGTGGCAGGGTTGGACACCGGGGAGCTGTTTTTT.

The chain carries TRBV29-1 and TRBJ1-4; D perhaps matches TRBD1 (6 bases). The CDR3 consists of 14 residues. V lost 7 bases to trimming and J lost 4 bases, with 16 bases between them. CDR1 and CDR2 from the germline V gene are SQVTM and ANQGSEA. The CDR3: CSAEGEASNEKLFF. The CDR3 DNA reads as TGCAGCGCCGAGGGGGAAGCGAGTAATGAAAAACTGTTTTTT.

This clone has just a few counts. This rearrangement joins TRBV28 to TRBJ2-5; D unresolved. The length of the CDR3 is 13 residues. V was cut by 1 base and J by 3 bases, with 6 bases left in between. CDR1 is MDHEN, CDR2 SYDVKM, per germline. CDR3 region: CASSLYREETQYF. The CDR3 nucleotides read TGTGCCAGCAGTTTATATAGAGAAGAGACCCAGTACTTC.

This chain uses TRBV27 with TRBJ2-7; 7 nucleotides match TRBD2. The CDR3 covers 20 residues. Germline V CDR1 and CDR2: MNHEY, SMNVEV (reference sequence). J gave up 1 base and V 6 bases, and 24 bases lay outside the gene matches. The CDR3 reads CASSPGRERERNNLSYEQYF. The CDR3 DNA sequence: TGTGCCAGCAGCCCAGGTCGGGAGCGGGAAAGAAATAACCTATCCTACGAGCAGTACTTC.